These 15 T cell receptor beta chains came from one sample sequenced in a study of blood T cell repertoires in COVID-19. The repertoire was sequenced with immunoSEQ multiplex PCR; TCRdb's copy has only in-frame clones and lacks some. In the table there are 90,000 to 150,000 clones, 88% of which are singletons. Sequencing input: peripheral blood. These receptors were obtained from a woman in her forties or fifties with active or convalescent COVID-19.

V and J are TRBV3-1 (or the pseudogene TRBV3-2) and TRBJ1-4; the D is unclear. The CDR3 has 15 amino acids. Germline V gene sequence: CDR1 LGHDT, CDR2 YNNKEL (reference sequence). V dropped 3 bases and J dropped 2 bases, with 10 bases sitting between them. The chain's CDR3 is CASSHRGSTNEKLFF. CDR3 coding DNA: TGTGCCAGCAGCCACCGCGGGTCTACTAATGAAAAACTGTTTTTT.

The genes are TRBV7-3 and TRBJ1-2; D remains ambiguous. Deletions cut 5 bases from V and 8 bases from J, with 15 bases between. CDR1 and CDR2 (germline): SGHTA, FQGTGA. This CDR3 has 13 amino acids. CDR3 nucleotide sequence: TGTGCCAGCAGCCAAAGACACCAAGAGGGCTACACCTTC. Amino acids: CASSQRHQEGYTF.

CDR3 DNA: TGCAGCGGGGGACAGGGGATCTATGGCTACACCTTC. Its protein is CSGGQGIYGYTF. The J gene is TRBJ1-2, the V gene TRBV29-1, with TRBD1 matching 10 bases. Germline lookup yields CDR1 SQVTM and CDR2 ANQGSEA. CDR3 size: 12 residues. V dropped 7 bases and J dropped 4; count of bases not matched to a gene: 3.

As DNA, the CDR3 is TGTGCCAGCAGTTGGGGACTAGCGGGAGGTTCCTACAATGAGCAGTTCTTC. Translated, it gives CASSWGLAGGSYNEQFF. V is TRBV6-2 or TRBV6-3 and J is TRBJ2-1; 15 nucleotides agree with TRBD2. The germline gives CDR1 MNHEY, CDR2 SVGEGT. This CDR3 has 17 residues. Unmatched junction bases numbered 2, after V lost 4 bases and J lost 1 base.

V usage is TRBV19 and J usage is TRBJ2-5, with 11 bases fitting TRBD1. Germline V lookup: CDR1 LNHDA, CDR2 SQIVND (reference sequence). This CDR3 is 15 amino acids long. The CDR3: CATNSGTGGQETQYF. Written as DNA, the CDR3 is TGTGCAACCAACTCCGGGACAGGGGGCCAAGAGACCCAGTACTTC.

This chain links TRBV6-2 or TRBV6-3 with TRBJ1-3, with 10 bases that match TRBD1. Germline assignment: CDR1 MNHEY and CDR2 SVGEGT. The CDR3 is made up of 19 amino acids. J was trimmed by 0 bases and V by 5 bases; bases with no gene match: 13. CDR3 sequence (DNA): TGTGCCAGCAGTCCCCGGGACAGGGGCCCGCACGGCTCTGGAAACACCATATATTTT. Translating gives CASSPRDRGPHGSGNTIYF.

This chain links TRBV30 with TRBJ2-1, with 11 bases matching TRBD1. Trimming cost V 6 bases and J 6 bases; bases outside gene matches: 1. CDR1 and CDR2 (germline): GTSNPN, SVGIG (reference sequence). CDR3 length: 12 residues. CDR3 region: CACGTGGNEQFF. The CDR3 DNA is TGTGCCTGCGGGACAGGGGGCAATGAGCAGTTCTTC.

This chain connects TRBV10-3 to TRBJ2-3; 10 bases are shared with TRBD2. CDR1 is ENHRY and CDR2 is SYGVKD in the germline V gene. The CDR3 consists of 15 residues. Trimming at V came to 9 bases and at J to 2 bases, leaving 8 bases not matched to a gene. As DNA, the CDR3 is TGTGCCATTTCCCCTAGCGGGAGCAACACAGATACGCAGTATTTT. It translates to CAISPSGSNTDTQYF.

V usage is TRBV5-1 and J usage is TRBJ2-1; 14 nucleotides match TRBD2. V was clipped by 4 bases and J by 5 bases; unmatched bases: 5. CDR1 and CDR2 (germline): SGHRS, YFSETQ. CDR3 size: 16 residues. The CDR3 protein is CASSPRTSGRNNEQFF. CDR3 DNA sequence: TGCGCCAGCAGCCCTCGGACTAGCGGGAGGAACAATGAGCAGTTCTTC.

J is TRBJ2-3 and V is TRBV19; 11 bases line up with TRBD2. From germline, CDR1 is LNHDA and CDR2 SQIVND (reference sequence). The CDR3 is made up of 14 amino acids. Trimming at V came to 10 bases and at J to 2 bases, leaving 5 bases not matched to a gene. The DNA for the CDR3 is TGTGCCACGGCTAGCGGGAGGACCACAGATACGCAGTATTTT. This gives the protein CATASGRTTDTQYF.

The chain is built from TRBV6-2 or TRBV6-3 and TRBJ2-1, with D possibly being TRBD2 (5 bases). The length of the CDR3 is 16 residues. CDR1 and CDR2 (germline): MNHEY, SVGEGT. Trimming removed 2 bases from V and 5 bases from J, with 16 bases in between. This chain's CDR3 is CASSYALAQRNNEQFF. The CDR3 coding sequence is TGTGCCAGCAGTTACGCTCTAGCCCAACGGAACAATGAGCAGTTCTTC.

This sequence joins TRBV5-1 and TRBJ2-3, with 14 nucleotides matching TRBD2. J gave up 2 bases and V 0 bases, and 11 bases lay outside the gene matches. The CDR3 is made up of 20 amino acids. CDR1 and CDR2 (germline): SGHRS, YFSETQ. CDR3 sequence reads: CASSLDGTSGRGDYTDTQYF. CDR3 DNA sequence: TGCGCCAGCAGCTTGGACGGGACTAGCGGGAGAGGGGACTACACAGATACGCAGTATTTT.

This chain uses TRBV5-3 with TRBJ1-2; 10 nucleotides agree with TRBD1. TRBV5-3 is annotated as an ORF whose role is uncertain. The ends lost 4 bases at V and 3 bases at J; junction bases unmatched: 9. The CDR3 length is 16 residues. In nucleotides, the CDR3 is TGTGCCAGAAGCCCTGGGACAGGGGCCCTTGACTATGGCTACACCTTC. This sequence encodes CARSPGTGALDYGYTF.

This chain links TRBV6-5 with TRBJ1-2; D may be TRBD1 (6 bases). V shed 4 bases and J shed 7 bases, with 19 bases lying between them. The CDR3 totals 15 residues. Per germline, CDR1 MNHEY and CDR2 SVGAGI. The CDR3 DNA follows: TGTGCCAGCAGTTCCCCGCGGGTTTTCAGGGGTGGCTACACCTTC. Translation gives CASSSPRVFRGGYTF.

The CDR3 nucleotides read TGTGCCAGCAGCTCGCCGACTAGCGGGAGTAATGAGCAGTTCTTC. This sequence encodes CASSSPTSGSNEQFF. The chain combines TRBV7-2 with TRBJ2-1, with 12 bases aligning to TRBD2. In germline, CDR1 is SGHTA, CDR2 FQGNSA. The CDR3 is 15 residues long. Trimming at V came to 4 bases and at J to 7 bases, leaving 5 bases not matched to a gene.